The sequence of this T cell receptor beta chain was determined in a study of shared clonotypes between healthy human individuals. As regards this clone: Antigen specificity is unknown.

Every subset had its genomic DNA shared out evenly among several immunoSEQ plates. Per sorted-subset replicate PCR, input was approximately 0.2 ug DNA, representing 30,000 to 35,000 T cell genomes. The repertoire was sequenced with immunoSEQ multiplex PCR; TCRdb's copy has only in-frame clones and lacks some. The sample has approximately 2,200,000 clones; more than 85% are singletons. The naive CD8 subset, CD45RO-negative cells positively selected for CCR7, excluded terminally differentiated effector memory CD45RA+ cells. Study findings and constraints: Inspection by rarefaction showed sorted-subset sequencing to be incomplete despite large depth. The genetic and exposure-history diversity represented was limited by few donors.

This clonotype was sampled from a man between 18 and 29 years old in good health. Some clones in this sample may be carry-over from other donors' samples. Material for sequencing was naive CD8+ T cells from PBMCs.

In DNA, the CDR3 is TGTGCCAGCAGCCACAGGGGGCAGAGTGGCTACACCTTC. Encoded protein: CASSHRGQSGYTF. The chain couples TRBV27 to TRBJ1-2; 9 positions agree with TRBD1. This CDR3 has 13 residues. From germline, CDR1 is MNHEY and CDR2 SMNVEV (reference sequence). Trimming at V came to 6 bases and at J to 7 bases, leaving 6 bases not matched to a gene.